The source of this T cell receptor (beta chain) is a study of cytomegalovirus exposure and HLA in healthy donors. Study-wide points: According to the study, 150 to 200 TCR beta chains were cytomegalovirus-associated. Later analysis identified a missense DCLRE1C variant that was linked to TCR beta V- and J-gene trimming.

Points on this clone: Its specificity is unknown.

The CDR3 is 15 residues long. Germline V CDR1 and CDR2: KGHSH, LQKENI. Trimming pared 3 bases from V and 0 bases from J, leaving 12 bases between. PCR involved 60 Vbeta and 13 Jbeta primers. This table comes from immunoSEQ multiplex PCR, and its TCRdb copy is limited to in-frame clones, with some not included. The profile shows around 150,000 clones, roughly 70% of them singletons. This receptor was obtained from a woman aged 45-60 years in good health and CMV-seropositive. The chain couples TRBV18 to TRBJ2-7, with a possible D match to TRBD1 (5 bases). The sample taken for sequencing was PBMCs. The CDR3 DNA is TGTGCCAGCTCACCTAGTTTAGACAGCTCCTACGAGCAGTACTTC. Protein: CASSPSLDSSYEQYF.